Listed below are T cell receptor beta chains from one sample, sequenced in a study of OX40 agonist ivuxolimab in advanced cancers. The repertoire was sequenced with immunoSEQ multiplex PCR; TCRdb's copy has only in-frame clones and lacks some. Among roughly 120,000 clones listed, under 95% were seen once. The sequenced sample was CD4+ or CD8+ T cells sorted from blood, obtained in a trial of the OX40 agonist ivuxolimab. These receptors all come from an adult with an advanced solid tumor such as melanoma, head and neck, liver or kidney cancer. Both conserved end residues are part of each CDR3.

TRBV19	TRBJ2-2	CASSIEGTGELFF
TRBV7-6	TRBJ1-5	CASSFFPSRVGNQPQHF
TRBV9	TRBJ1-1	CASSPEGARNTEAFF
TRBV9	TRBJ1-6	CASSARWSYNSPLHF
TRBV5-8	TRBJ1-2	CASTPGRIGNYGYTF
TRBV2	TRBJ1-5	CASRGQAPDSNQPQHF
TRBV27	TRBJ2-5	CASSFTSTIQETQYF
TRBV7-9	TRBJ1-5	CASSDDRANQPQHF
TRBV19	TRBJ1-2	CASSIGGPTSGYTF
TRBV4-2	TRBJ2-2	CASSQGRGLVVGELFF
TRBV9	TRBJ1-2	CASRPGTGTLYGYTF
TRBV14	TRBJ2-2	CASSLHRASPANTGELFF
TRBV28	TRBJ2-7	CASSLLGLAGGGYEQYF
TRBV9	TRBJ2-7	CASSPRTSVAYEQYF
TRBV10-2	TRBJ1-2	CASSGGDRFGGYTF
TRBV9	TRBJ1-6	CASSAGEDTNSPLHF
TRBV28	TRBJ2-5	CASSQLAGGETQYF
TRBV20-1	TRBJ2-7	CSARREYEQYF
TRBV2	TRBJ1-6	CASRVQGASNSPLHF
TRBV11-3	TRBJ2-5	CASSLVGEGTQYF
TRBV5-1	TRBJ2-1	CASSFLPSAAYNEQFF
TRBV25-1	TRBJ2-3	CASSVAGYATDTQYF
TRBV28	TRBJ2-1	CASSDAGTSGLYNEQFF
TRBV5-1	TRBJ2-5	CASSLGLAGIQETQYF
TRBV2	TRBJ2-7	CASSTAGGSEQYF
TRBV4-2	TRBJ1-1	CASRPQGVGNTEAFF
TRBV10-1	TRBJ2-1	CATSLEGGQGRNEQFF
TRBV10-3	TRBJ2-2	CAISPGTDTGELFF
TRBV28	TRBJ1-4	CASSFRSVEKLFF
TRBV5-4	TRBJ2-2	CASSLVPGRIEIGELFF
TRBV7-8	TRBJ1-4	CASSLGPSNEKLFF
TRBV7-2	TRBJ2-1	CASSPEEREVDEQLF
TRBV6-1	TRBJ2-2	CASSEARNRALTGELFF
TRBV7-2	TRBJ2-1	CASSLRATGITGTYNEQFF
TRBV18	TRBJ2-5	CASSLGTAETQYF
TRBV28	TRBJ2-1	CASTTPPRAGVYEQFF
TRBV12-1	TRBJ1-5	CASRGGAPGQNQPQHF